These T cell receptor beta chains were read from a single sample in a study of Ad26.COV2.S vaccination and SARS-CoV-2 variants. The data were produced by immunoSEQ multiplex PCR, yet TCRdb's version contains in-frame clones alone and is incomplete. The data contain about 680,000 clones, 70% to 90% of them singletons. Sequencing was performed on peripheral blood, taken in a trial of Ad26.COV2.S vaccine versus placebo. These TCRs come from a person aged 18-60 years who received the Ad26.COV2.S COVID-19 vaccine or a placebo. The CDR3 runs from the conserved cysteine through the conserved F or W. A D gene is named only where the DNA matches it firmly. Clone size, where shown, is once, few, many, or a class for clones that have expanded.

j_gene | d_gene | abundance | v_gene | CDR3nt | CDR3aa
TRBJ2-3 | TRBD2 | - | TRBV2 | TGTGCCAGCAGCTTAGCGGGGACGACAGATACGCAGTATTTT | CASSLAGTTDTQYF
TRBJ2-1 | - | - | TRBV30 | TGTGCCTGGAACCCGGGAGACTCCTACAATGAGCAGTTCTTC | CAWNPGDSYNEQFF
TRBJ1-1 | TRBD1 | - | TRBV7-2 | TGTGCCAGCAGTCAAAGGGGGCATACTGAAGCTTTCTTT | CASSQRGHTEAFF
TRBJ2-5 | - | - | TRBV7-2 | TGTGCCAGCAGCCCCACCACAGAGACCCAGTACTTC | CASSPTTETQYF
TRBJ1-4 | TRBD1 | - | TRBV3-1/TRBV3-2 | TGTGCCAGCAGCCTACTCCGGGACAGGGGGAATGAAAAACTGTTTTTT | CASSLLRDRGNEKLFF
TRBJ1-6 | TRBD1 | once | TRBV20-1 | TGCAGTGCCAACAGGGGCGAGGCCCTCCACTTT | CSANRGEALHF
TRBJ1-2 | TRBD1 | - | TRBV6-5 | TGTGCCAGCACCGGGACAGGGTATCTCGGCTATGGCTACACCTTC | CASTGTGYLGYGYTF
TRBJ2-1 | - | - | TRBV3-1/TRBV3-2 | TGTGCCAGCAGCCAGCTTGCCAATGAGCAGTTCTTC | CASSQLANEQFF
TRBJ2-1 | - | - | TRBV21-1 | TGTGCCAGCAGTTCCGGGACGGCTTGCAATGAGCAGTTCTTC | CASSSGTACNEQFF
TRBJ2-3 | TRBD1 | - | TRBV5-1 | TGCGCCAGCAGCTTCACAGGGGCAGATACGCAGTATTTT | CASSFTGADTQYF
TRBJ2-1 | - | - | TRBV7-2 | TGTGCCAGCAGCCCCGGGACCCGAAGCGGCTACAATGAGCAGTTCTTC | CASSPGTRSGYNEQFF
TRBJ1-1 | TRBD1 | - | TRBV5-8 | TGTGCCAGCAGCTTAGATTACACAGGGGCAGGAACTGAAGCTTTCTTT | CASSLDYTGAGTEAFF
TRBJ1-4 | - | once | TRBV7-2 | TGTGCCAGCAGCCTCCGCCTAAAGGCAGGGTCCCTCATTAGTGAAAAACTGTTTTTT | CASSLRLKAGSLISEKLFF
TRBJ1-2 | - | once | TRBV4-1 | TGCGCCAGCAGCCAAGATAGCGGACCCTATGGCTACACCTTC | CASSQDSGPYGYTF
TRBJ2-1 | - | - | TRBV5-4 | TGTGCCAGCAGCTCGGGACTCGACAATGAGCAGTTCTTC | CASSSGLDNEQFF
TRBJ2-1 | - | once | TRBV19 | TGTGCCAGTAGATTCGGGACACTTCACAATGAGCAGTTCTTC | CASRFGTLHNEQFF
TRBJ1-4 | TRBD1 | - | TRBV7-9 | TGTGCCAGCAGCTTAGAGGGGACAGGGTTTGAAAAACTGTTTTTT | CASSLEGTGFEKLFF
TRBJ1-1 | - | - | TRBV9 | TGTGCCAGCAGCGTAGATCGGAACACTGAAGCTTTCTTT | CASSVDRNTEAFF
TRBJ2-6 | - | few | TRBV5-5 | TGTGCCAGCAGCTTCCCCTCTGGGGCCAACGTCCTGACTTTC | CASSFPSGANVLTF
TRBJ1-6 | - | few | TRBV7-9 | TGTGCCAGCAGCTCCGGTAGGGGGTCAAGTAATTCACCCCTCCACTTT | CASSSGRGSSNSPLHF
TRBJ1-4 | - | - | TRBV30 | TGTGCCTGGAGTTCCAACAGGTTCGCAAATGAAAAACTGTTTTTT | CAWSSNRFANEKLFF
TRBJ2-3 | TRBD2 | - | TRBV15 | TGTGCCACCAGCAGCCGACTAGCGGGTAACACAGATACGCAGTATTTT | CATSSRLAGNTDTQYF
TRBJ1-3 | TRBD1 | - | TRBV4-3 | TGCGCCAGCAGCCAAGAATCAGGGGGCGGTGGAAACACCATATATTTT | CASSQESGGGGNTIYF
TRBJ2-7 | - | once | TRBV7-2 | TGTGCCAGCAGCTTAGCGCGACCTCCCTACGAGCAGTACTTC | CASSLARPPYEQYF
TRBJ2-4 | - | - | TRBV7-8 | TGTGCCAGCAGCTTAGCGGATGGAGGGTTTACCAAAAACATTCAGTACTTC | CASSLADGGFTKNIQYF
TRBJ2-3 | TRBD2 | - | TRBV18 | TGTGCCAGCTCACCCCGGCTAGCGGGGGGGCCAGATACGCAGTATTTT | CASSPRLAGGPDTQYF
TRBJ1-2 | TRBD1 | once | TRBV28 | TGTGCCAGCAGTTTATTGACGGGACAGGATGGCTACACCTTC | CASSLLTGQDGYTF
TRBJ2-1 | - | - | TRBV18 | TGTGCCAGCTCACCCCCGGGACTCACAAGGGGTAATGAGCAGTTCTTC | CASSPPGLTRGNEQFF
TRBJ2-1 | TRBD2 | - | TRBV7-9 | TGTGCCAGCAGCTTATTGGCTAGCGGAGATGAGGGGTTCTTC | CASSLLASGDEGFF